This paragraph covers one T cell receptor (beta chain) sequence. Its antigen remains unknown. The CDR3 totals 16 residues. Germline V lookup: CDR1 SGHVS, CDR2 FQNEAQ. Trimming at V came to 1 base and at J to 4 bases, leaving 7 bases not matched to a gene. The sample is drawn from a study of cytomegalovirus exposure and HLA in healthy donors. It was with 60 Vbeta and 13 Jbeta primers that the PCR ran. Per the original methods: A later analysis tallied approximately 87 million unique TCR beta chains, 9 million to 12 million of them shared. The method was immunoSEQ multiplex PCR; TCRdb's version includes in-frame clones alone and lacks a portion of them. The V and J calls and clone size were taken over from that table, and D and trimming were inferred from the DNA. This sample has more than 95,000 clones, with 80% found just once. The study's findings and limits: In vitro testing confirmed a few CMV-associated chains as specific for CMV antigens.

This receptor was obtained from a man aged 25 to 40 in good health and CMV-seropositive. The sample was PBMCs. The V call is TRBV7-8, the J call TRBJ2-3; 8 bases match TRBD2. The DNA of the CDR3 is TGTGCCAGCAGCTTAGTATCGCCGGGGGGGGCAGATACGCAGTATTTT. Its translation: CASSLVSPGGADTQYF.